A selection of T cell receptor beta chains follows, all from one sample in a study of breast tumors, draining lymph nodes, adjacent tissues. MiXCR, run by TCRdb on the multiplex PCR reads, gives a single entry per CDR3 protein. The sample includes fewer than 150,000 distinct CDR3 sequences, 21% of them seen just once. Sequenced sample: axillary lymph node tissue. These receptors were collected from a female donor with breast cancer. Some clones in this sample may be carry-over from other donors' samples. Both conserved end residues are part of each CDR3. A D gene is named only where the DNA matches it firmly. Not every row has a clone size; where given, it reads once, few, many or a size class.

>TRBV9|TRBD2|many|17|TRBJ2-3
CASSAGTGLAGTDTQYF
TGTGCCAGCAGCGCGGGGACTGGACTAGCGGGGACAGATACGCAGTATTTT
>TRBV7-3|TRBD2|many|16|TRBJ2-1
CASSREGGSGHNEQFF
TGTGCCAGCAGCCGGGAGGGGGGGAGTGGCCACAATGAGCAGTTCTTC
>TRBV6-5|NA|many|14|TRBJ1-5
CASRREGDNQPQHF
TGTGCCAGCAGAAGGGAAGGGGACAATCAGCCCCAGCATTTT
>TRBV19|NA|few|13|TRBJ1-5
CASTLESNQPQHF
TGTGCCAGTACCTTGGAAAGCAATCAGCCCCAGCATTTT
>TRBV28|NA|many|14|TRBJ2-5
CASSQRTYQETQYF
TGTGCCAGCAGTCAACGGACGTACCAAGAGACCCAGTACTTC
>TRBV19|TRBD2|few|15|TRBJ2-3
CASSTSGGPTDTQYF
TGTGCCAGTAGTACGTCGGGGGGGCCCACAGATACGCAGTATTTT
>TRBV6-5|TRBD2|many|15|TRBJ2-7
CASSPRTSPYYEQYF
TGTGCCAGCAGCCCTAGGACTAGCCCCTACTACGAGCAGTACTTC
>TRBV13|TRBD2|many|18|TRBJ2-1
CASSLGTSGRRVGNEQFF
TGTGCCAGCAGCCTAGGGACTAGCGGGAGGCGGGTGGGGAATGAGCAGTTCTTC
>TRBV20-1|NA|once|12|TRBJ2-1
CSAMRSPNEQFF
TGTAGTGCTATGAGGAGCCCCAATGAGCAGTTCTTC
>TRBV5-6|NA|NA|13|TRBJ2-7
CASSFGSSYEQCF
TGTGCCAGCAGCTTCGGAAGCTCCTACGAGCAGTGCTTC
>TRBV20-1|NA|many|14|TRBJ2-5
CSGSGLLTVETQYF
TGCAGTGGTTCCGGACTCCTCACCGTCGAGACCCAGTACTTC
>TRBV7-9|NA|many|13|TRBJ1-3
CASSLGITDTIYF
TGTGCCAGCAGCTTAGGCATAACGGACACCATATATTTT
>TRBV7-9|NA|many|14|TRBJ2-7
CASSQGGSSYEQYF
TGTGCCAGCAGCCAAGGGGGTAGCTCCTACGAGCAGTACTTC
>TRBV4-1|TRBD2|NA|18|TRBJ2-1
CASSQDSGLAGVYNEQFF
TGCGCCAGCAGCCAAGATTCGGGACTAGCGGGAGTTTACAATGAGCAGTTCTTC
>TRBV19|NA|many|15|TRBJ1-6
CASSAYRDPYSPLHF
TGTGCCAGTAGTGCCTACAGGGACCCATATTCACCCCTCCACTTT
>TRBV2|NA|many|11|TRBJ2-1
CASSSPDEQFF
TGTGCCAGCAGCTCCCCGGATGAGCAGTTCTTC
>TRBV7-2|TRBD1|many|15|TRBJ1-5
CASSSTGQGNQPQHF
TGTGCCAGCAGCTCAACCGGACAGGGCAATCAGCCCCAGCATTTT
>TRBV18|NA|many|14|TRBJ2-3
CASSPEAFTDTQYF
TGTGCCAGCTCACCGGAAGCCTTCACAGATACGCAGTATTTT
>TRBV5-1|NA|NA|15|TRBJ1-1
CASSLDGRGNTEAFF
TGCGCCAGCAGCTTGGATGGGAGGGGGAACACTGAAGCTTTCTTT
>TRBV20-1|NA|many|14|TRBJ1-2
CSANPDNTNYGYTF
TGCAGTGCCAACCCGGACAATACTAACTATGGCTACACCTTC
>TRBV6-9|NA|NA|14|TRBJ2-5
CASGHRATGLPQYF
TGTGCCAGCGGTCACAGGGCTACAGGGTTGCCCCAGTACTTC
>TRBV4-1|NA|many|15|TRBJ2-7
CASSQEGDSTYEQYF
TGCGCCAGCAGCCAAGAAGGAGACAGCACCTACGAGCAGTACTTC
>TRBV20-1|TRBD1|many|13|TRBJ1-2
CSAPPGQKYGYTF
TGCAGTGCTCCCCCGGGACAGAAATATGGCTACACCTTC
>TRBV2|NA|many|14|TRBJ2-1
CASSEEVEPGEQFF
TGTGCCAGCAGTGAAGAAGTTGAACCTGGTGAGCAGTTCTTC
>TRBV24-1|NA|many|15|TRBJ1-2
CATSETGSSRYGYTF
TGTGCCACCAGTGAAACGGGCAGTTCGCGTTATGGCTACACCTTC
>TRBV3-1|TRBD2|NA|14|TRBJ2-1
CTSSHGTSGNEQFF
TGTACCAGCAGCCACGGGACTAGCGGCAATGAGCAGTTCTTC
>TRBV7-8|TRBD1|many|16|TRBJ1-4
CASSGDTGEVNEKLFF
TGTGCCAGCAGCGGGGACACAGGGGAGGTTAATGAAAAACTGTTTTTT
>TRBV5-6|NA|many|16|TRBJ1-3
CASSSARTRSGNTIYF
TGTGCCAGCAGCTCGGCCCGGACACGCTCTGGAAACACCATATATTTT
>TRBV2|TRBD2|many|15|TRBJ2-5
CATDRTSGNQETQYF
TGTGCCACAGACAGGACTAGCGGGAATCAAGAGACCCAGTACTTC
>TRBV4-1|TRBD1|many|14|TRBJ2-7
CASSRGQGSYEQYF
TGCGCCAGCAGCCGCGGACAGGGGAGCTACGAGCAGTACTTC
>TRBV7-3|NA|many|13|TRBJ2-3
CASSSGTTDTQYF
TGTGCCAGCAGCAGCGGAACCACAGATACGCAGTATTTT
>TRBV20-1|NA|many|14|TRBJ2-5
CSALRVSGQETQYF
TGCAGTGCCCTACGGGTTAGTGGGCAAGAGACCCAGTACTTC
>TRBV12-3/TRBV12-4|TRBD1|many|17|TRBJ2-3
CASSTRAGTGSTDTQYF
TGTGCCAGCAGCACCCGAGCCGGGACAGGGTCCACAGATACGCAGTATTTT
>TRBV7-9|NA|many|13|TRBJ1-3
CASSLPPINTIYF
TGTGCCAGCAGCTTACCCCCTATAAACACCATATATTTT
>TRBV12-3/TRBV12-4|NA|NA|13|TRBJ2-6
CASRGSGANVLSF
TGTGCCAGCAGGGGATCTGGGGCCAACGTCCTGTCTTTC
>TRBV18|NA|few|15|TRBJ2-1
CASSPEVGIYNEQFF
TGTGCCAGCTCACCGGAGGTTGGGATTTACAATGAGCAGTTCTTC
>TRBV12-3/TRBV12-4|TRBD2|NA|15|TRBJ2-7
CASSSSGRAFDEQYF
TGTGCCAGCAGTTCTAGCGGGAGGGCCTTTGACGAGCAGTACTTC
>TRBV6-5|TRBD1|few|15|TRBJ1-3
CASSEGQVTGNTIYF
TGTGCCAGCAGCGAAGGACAGGTTACTGGAAACACCATATATTTT
>TRBV2|NA|NA|14|TRBJ2-3
CASDRGRGTDTQYF
TGTGCCAGCGACCGGGGCAGGGGTACAGATACGCAGTATTTT
>TRBV5-1|TRBD2|many|14|TRBJ2-7
CASRSSGGAYEQYF
TGCGCCAGCAGATCTAGCGGAGGGGCCTACGAGCAGTACTTC
>TRBV20-1|NA|NA|12|TRBJ1-2
CSAPDSFYDYTF
TGCAGTGCCCCTGACAGTTTCTATGACTACACCTTC
>TRBV28|NA|NA|15|TRBJ2-1
CASSVRGRTSGEQFF
TGTGCCAGCAGTGTCCGGGGCAGGACATCCGGTGAGCAGTTCTTC
>TRBV20-1|NA|many|14|TRBJ2-3
CSAPAAISTDTQYF
TGCAGTGCTCCAGCGGCAATATCGACAGATACGCAGTATTTT
>TRBV18|NA|many|13|TRBJ2-2
CASSPGRTGELFF
TGTGCCAGCTCACCAGGCAGGACCGGGGAGCTGTTTTTT
>TRBV9|TRBD1|many|15|TRBJ2-2
CASRAGTVGTGELFF
TGTGCCAGCAGAGCCGGGACAGTCGGCACCGGGGAGCTGTTTTTT
>TRBV7-2|NA|many|14|TRBJ2-7
CASSLGGDFYEQYF
TGTGCCAGCAGCTTAGGGGGGGACTTTTATGAGCAGTACTTC
>TRBV5-6|TRBD1|many|14|TRBJ2-7
CASSGGTGGHEQYF
TGTGCCAGCAGCGGCGGGACAGGGGGCCACGAGCAGTACTTC
>TRBV12-3/TRBV12-4|TRBD2|NA|17|TRBJ2-2
CASSLDAGGLNTGELFF
TGTGCCAGCAGTTTAGATGCGGGAGGATTAAACACCGGGGAGCTGTTTTTT
>TRBV14|NA|many|14|TRBJ1-2
CASSQDWANYGYTF
TGTGCCAGCAGCCAAGATTGGGCTAACTATGGCTACACCTTC
>TRBV2|TRBD2|many|14|TRBJ2-3
CAMGGQGGTDTQYF
TGTGCCATGGGAGGGCAGGGAGGCACAGATACGCAGTATTTT